The clone carrying this TCR beta chain was detected only a few times. The antigen is undetermined. These data are taken from a study of T cells in Graves' hyperthyroidism and ophthalmopathy. The overall study: Before any treatment, at initial diagnosis, peripheral blood was collected.

Findings and limits, study-wide: Patients with ophthalmopathy were separated from those with stable hyperthyroidism by a 13 V-J model.

The TCR beta CDR3 regions underwent amplification using RNA transcripts as the source. A first-round RT-PCR of the TCR CDR3 used the HTBI primer set. MiXCR, run by TCRdb on the multiplex PCR reads, gives a single entry per CDR3 protein. This sample has approximately 600,000 distinct CDR3 sequences, with 15% to 20% found just once. The sequence was collected from a young woman with Graves' hyperthyroidism. What was sequenced was blood.

CDR3 coding DNA: TGCGCCAGCACCGCAGACCCGGGGGAAAAACTGTTTTTT. This sequence encodes CASTADPGEKLFF. The rearrangement uses TRBV5-1 and TRBJ1-4; D is undetermined. The CDR3 totals 13 residues. The germline V and J ends were trimmed by 6 bases and 8 bases, with 14 bases remaining between them. CDR1 SGHRS and CDR2 YFSETQ come from the germline V gene. Variable domain in full (rest from reference TRBV5-1 and TRBJ1-4): KAGVTQTPRYLIKTRGQQVTLSCSPISGHRSVSWYQQTPGQGLQFLFEYFSETQRNKGNFPGRFSGRQFSNSRSEMNVSTLELGDSALYLCASTADPGEKLFFGSGTQLSVL.